This entry lists 26 T cell receptor beta chains sequenced from one sample in a study of CD8+ T cells in alopecia areata. Sequencing relied on a cDNA template that was reverse transcribed from extracted RNA. Generated by immunoSEQ multiplex PCR, the TCRdb table keeps only in-frame clones and is missing some. The sample lists around 110,000 clones, 50% to 75% occurring once. This sample's treatment: oral pan-JAK inhibitor, 5-10 mg twice daily. The sequencing used CD8+ T cells sorted from blood, collected at week 24, from a patient treated with tofacitinib. All receptors derive from a human donor with alopecia areata.

V and J are TRBV29-1 and TRBJ2-2; D may be TRBD2 (6 bases). V lost 3 bases and J 4 bases, leaving 9 bases between the germline ends. This CDR3 is built from 13 residues. Germline V CDR1 and CDR2: SQVTM, ANQGSEA. The CDR3 sequence: CSVEGGGTGELFF. Written as DNA, the CDR3 is TGCAGCGTTGAGGGGGGTGGCACCGGGGAGCTGTTTTTT.

The chain joins TRBV30 to TRBJ2-7, with TRBD1 matching 7 bases. Per the germline V gene, CDR1 is GTSNPN and CDR2 is SVGIG (reference sequence). V dropped 1 base and J dropped 2; count of bases not matched to a gene: 8. This CDR3 contains 15 residues. The CDR3 spells CAWSGQGQITYEQYF. The CDR3 DNA reads as TGTGCCTGGAGTGGACAGGGCCAGATTACCTACGAGCAGTACTTC. The complete variable domain, with remaining parts taken from reference TRBV30 and TRBJ2-7, reads SQTIHQWPATLVQPVGSPLSLECTVEGTSNPNLYWYRQAAGRGLQLLFYSVGIGQISSEVPQNLSASRPQDRQFILSSKKLLLSDSGFYLCAWSGQGQITYEQYFGPGTRLTVT.

The rearrangement joins TRBV21-1 to TRBJ2-5; the table assigns TRBD1, which was not confirmed against the DNA. TRBV21-1 is deemed a pseudogene. The CDR3 loop spans 14 amino acids. As DNA, the CDR3 is TGTGCCAGCAGCAACAGGACAGGGGGAGAGACCCAGTACTTC. It yields the protein CASSNRTGGETQYF.

The chain joins TRBV4-3 to TRBJ2-5; 12 bases are a match to TRBD1. Germline V CDR1 and CDR2: LGHNA, YSLEER. The J segment lost 5 bases and the V segment lost 4 bases, leaving 11 bases of the junction unmatched. The CDR3 consists of 17 residues. CDR3 bases: TGCGCCAGCAGCCGCCTACTTCGGGACAGGGGGCCGGAGACCCAGTACTTC. Amino acids: CASSRLLRDRGPETQYF.

The V gene is TRBV29-1, the J gene TRBJ2-1, with TRBD1 matching over 11 bases. The CDR3 extends over 14 amino acids. Germline V gives CDR1 SQVTM, CDR2 ANQGSEA. Trimming removed 2 bases from V and 7 bases from J; junction bases left unmatched: 4. CDR3 DNA: TGCAGCGTTGAACCCGGGACAGGGGGTAATGAGCAGTTCTTC. It encodes CSVEPGTGGNEQFF.

J is TRBJ2-7 and V is TRBV6-5, with D hard to call. V was cut by 5 bases and J by 5 bases, with 13 bases left in between. CDR1 is MNHEY and CDR2 is SVGAGI in the germline V gene. The CDR3 sequence is 13 residues long. CDR3 amino acids: CASSPREVDEQYF. The CDR3 coding sequence is TGTGCCAGCAGTCCCCGTGAGGTCGACGAGCAGTACTTC.

There are a few counts of this clone. The chain has TRBV6-5 and TRBJ1-5; tentatively, D is TRBD1 (5 bases). CDR1 is MNHEY and CDR2 is SVGAGI in the germline V gene. The CDR3 runs to 13 residues. V was clipped by 4 bases and J by 7 bases, with 11 bases between them. CDR3 region: CASSWGRLQPQHF. In nucleotides, the CDR3 is TGTGCCAGCAGTTGGGGCAGGCTCCAGCCCCAGCATTTT.

CDR3 in DNA: TGCGCCAGCAGCCAAGAGTCCGGGTTCGGCTACACCTTC. It encodes CASSQESGFGYTF. This chain uses TRBV4-3 with TRBJ1-2; no clear D. In germline, CDR1 is LGHNA, CDR2 YSLEER. V was shortened by 0 bases and J by 8 bases, with 10 bases between the two germline ends. The CDR3 runs 13 residues.

This sequence joins TRBV13 and TRBJ2-4, with a tentative D call TRBD2 (6 bases). CDR1 is PRHDT, CDR2 FYEKMQ, per germline (reference sequence). With 4 bases removed from V and 5 bases from J, the gap between germline ends came to 12 bases. The CDR3 spans 14 residues. DNA of the CDR3: TGTGCCAGCAGCTCGGCCGGGGGAGAAAACATTCAGTACTTC. As protein: CASSSAGGENIQYF.

The chain combines TRBV2 with TRBJ2-7, with D perhaps being TRBD1 or TRBD2 (7 bases each). The CDR3 spans 16 residues. Germline V gene data show CDR1 as SNHLY and CDR2 as FYNNEI. The V end was cut by 7 bases, the J end by 4 bases, with 23 bases between. In nucleotides, the CDR3 is TGTGCCAGCAAGAACCGGGACAGCGGGAACCTTTACGAGCAGTACTTC. As protein: CASKNRDSGNLYEQYF.

The V gene is TRBV13, the J gene TRBJ2-1, with 7 bases matching TRBD1. V was pared by 7 bases and J by 9 bases, with 9 bases of the junction left unmatched. Germline V gene lookup returns CDR1 PRHDT and CDR2 FYEKMQ (reference sequence). This CDR3 region has 13 residues. The CDR3 spells CASTITTGVEQFF. The CDR3 nucleotides are TGTGCCAGCACCATTACCACAGGGGTTGAGCAGTTCTTC.

The chain is built from TRBV10-3 and TRBJ2-5; D perhaps matches TRBD1 (5 bases). Between the trimmed V and J ends, which lost 5 bases and 2 bases, there was a span of 9 bases. This CDR3 contains 13 residues. CDR1 is ENHRY and CDR2 is SYGVKD in the germline V gene. Written as DNA, the CDR3 is TGTGCCATCAGTACAGACAGTCAAGAGACCCAGTACTTC. Amino acid sequence: CAISTDSQETQYF.

The rearrangement links TRBV27 to TRBJ2-3, with unresolved D. CDR3 length: 14 amino acids. Trimming left V 4 bases short and J 0 bases short, with 8 bases between. Germline CDR1 reads MNHEY; CDR2 reads SMNVEV (reference sequence). The CDR3 region is CASSWIQSTDTQYF. CDR3 DNA: TGTGCCAGCAGTTGGATACAGAGCACAGATACGCAGTATTTT.

The chain has TRBV7-9 and TRBJ1-5; no clear D gene. The ends were cut back, 5 bases at V and 10 bases at J, with 18 bases in the middle. The germline CDR1 and CDR2 sequences are SEHNR and FQNEAQ (reference sequence). The CDR3 loop spans 14 amino acids. CDR3 coding DNA: TGTGCCAGCAGCCCATCGGGTGCGGTCGAACCCCAGCATTTT. Protein: CASSPSGAVEPQHF.

This clone occurred once. The chain carries TRBV29-1 and TRBJ1-2; 8 bases match TRBD1. The germline V gene has CDR1 SQVTM and CDR2 ANQGSEA. CDR3 length: 15 residues. The junction had 9 bases not matched to a gene; V was cut back by 3 bases and J by 3 bases. CDR3 region: CSVEDLPTGDYGYTF. In DNA, the CDR3 is TGCAGCGTTGAGGATCTCCCGACAGGGGACTATGGCTACACCTTC.

The CDR3 is CASSGNYEQYF. The CDR3 nucleotides read TGCGCCAGCAGCGGGAACTACGAGCAGTACTTC. This chain joins TRBV10-1 and TRBJ2-7, with D possibly TRBD2 on 5 matching bases. V was pared by 6 bases and J by 3 bases, with 6 bases between. The CDR3 sequence is 11 residues long. Germline-derived CDR1 and CDR2 are WNHNN and SYGVQD (reference sequence).

This clone occurred a few times. V usage is TRBV5-1 and J usage is TRBJ2-3, with TRBD1 matching over 12 bases. The CDR3 length is 16 residues. V shed 4 bases, J shed 2 bases, and the junction held 5 bases outside the gene matches. CDR1 and CDR2 from the germline V gene are SGHRS and YFSETQ. The CDR3 DNA is TGCGCCAGCAGCAAGGGACAGGGGGCCCTCACAGATACGCAGTATTTT. As protein: CASSKGQGALTDTQYF. The full variable domain, with the rest looked up from reference TRBV5-1 and TRBJ2-3, is KAGVTQTPRYLIKTRGQQVTLSCSPISGHRSVSWYQQTPGQGLQFLFEYFSETQRNKGNFPGRFSGRQFSNSRSEMNVSTLELGDSALYLCASSKGQGALTDTQYFGPGTRLTVL.

The V gene is TRBV7-3, the J gene TRBJ2-5, with TRBD1 identical over 8 bases. This CDR3 contains 13 residues. After removal of 3 bases from V and 3 bases from J, the junction contained 0 bases not matched to a gene. Per germline, CDR1 SGHTA and CDR2 FQGTGA. The CDR3 nucleotides are TGTGCCAGCAGCTTGGACAGGGAAGAGACCCAGTACTTC. Protein sequence: CASSLDREETQYF.

The chain links TRBV6-1 to TRBJ1-1; TRBD1 matches 8 bases. This CDR3 comprises 15 residues. Looked up from germline, CDR1 is MNHNS and CDR2 is SASEGT. V lost 1 base, J lost 1 base, and 2 bases stayed unmatched. CDR3 sequence reads: CASSEGGQGNTEAFF. The DNA for the CDR3 is TGTGCCAGCAGTGAAGGTGGACAGGGGAACACTGAAGCTTTCTTT.

This clone was seen once. The CDR3 is CAWSGEGDGYTF. The DNA for the CDR3 is TGTGCCTGGAGTGGGGAGGGGGACGGCTACACCTTC. The V and J genes are TRBV30 and TRBJ1-2, with a possible D match to TRBD1 (6 bases). Germline CDR1 and CDR2: GTSNPN and SVGIG (reference sequence). Trimming removed 1 base at V and 8 bases at J, with 11 bases between. This CDR3 region has 12 residues.

The J gene is TRBJ1-1, the V gene TRBV30, with D hard to call. V lost 2 bases and J 5 bases, leaving 6 bases between the germline ends. This CDR3 contains 11 residues. CDR1 is GTSNPN, CDR2 SVGIG, per germline (reference sequence). CDR3 in DNA: TGTGCCTGGAGTAGCTCTACTGAAGCTTTCTTT. Translating gives CAWSSSTEAFF.

This clone was seen just once. The genes are TRBV7-2 and TRBJ1-5; the D is unclear. The ends were cut back, 5 bases at V and 4 bases at J, with 15 bases in the middle. The germline gives CDR1 SGHTA, CDR2 FQGNSA. The CDR3 sequence is 15 residues long. The CDR3 region is CASSTLTAANQPQHF. CDR3 nucleotides: TGTGCCAGCAGCACCCTGACGGCCGCTAATCAGCCCCAGCATTTT.

This chain links TRBV5-6 with TRBJ1-2; 8 positions match TRBD1. Unmatched junction bases numbered 10, after V lost 3 bases and J lost 6 bases. The CDR3 covers 15 residues. Germline V lookup: CDR1 SGHDT, CDR2 YYEEEE. The DNA for the CDR3 is TGTGCCAGCAGCTGGGGGACAGGACCTTGGGATGGCTACACCTTC. Amino acids: CASSWGTGPWDGYTF.

This chain links TRBV9 with TRBJ2-7; D gene ambiguous. The V end was cut by 3 bases, the J end by 2 bases, with 12 bases between. The CDR3 extends over 14 amino acids. In germline, CDR1 is SGDLS, CDR2 YYNGEE. CDR3: CASSATTAAYEQYF. The DNA of the CDR3 is TGTGCCAGCAGCGCTACGACGGCAGCCTACGAGCAGTACTTC.

Written as DNA, the CDR3 is TGTGCCAGCAGCCCTACAGGGGGCGCAGCAACTAATGAAAAACTGTTTTTT. This encodes CASSPTGGAATNEKLFF. The rearrangement links TRBV4-2 to TRBJ1-4; TRBD1 aligns across 9 bases. The CDR3 is 17 amino acids. Looked up from germline, CDR1 is LGHNA and CDR2 is YNFKEQ. V shed 4 bases and J 0 bases; nucleotides not matched to a gene: 6.

The J gene is TRBJ2-7, the V gene TRBV27; D may match TRBD1 or TRBD2 (5 bases each). Between the trimmed V and J ends, which lost 7 bases and 3 bases, there was a span of 13 bases. This CDR3 is 13 amino acids long. Germline V gene sequence: CDR1 MNHEY, CDR2 SMNVEV (reference sequence). CDR3 sequence: CASMSGTFYEQYF. Here the CDR3 DNA reads TGTGCCAGCATGTCGGGGACCTTCTACGAGCAGTACTTC.